Following are 16 T cell receptor beta chains from one sample sequenced in a study of CD8+ T cells in alopecia areata. The sequencing template was cDNA reverse transcribed from extracted RNA. Assay used: immunoSEQ multiplex PCR; TCRdb lists only in-frame clones, some missing. The sample lists about 210,000 clones, over 40% occurring once. Treatment indicated: oral pan-JAK inhibitor, 5-10 mg twice daily. This specimen was CD4+ T cells sorted from blood, taken at roughly week 38, from a patient treated with tofacitinib. The receptor set was obtained from a human donor with alopecia areata.

CDR3 bases: TGTGCCTGGAGGGTCAGTGCCGGGGAGCTGTTTTTT. It is translated as CAWRVSAGELFF. The V gene is TRBV30, the J gene TRBJ2-2, with D unresolved. Germline assignment: CDR1 GTSNPN and CDR2 SVGIG (reference sequence). Trimming cost V 3 bases and J 6 bases, with 8 bases left between them. The CDR3 runs to 12 residues.

V usage is TRBV29-1 and J usage is TRBJ2-7; tentatively, D is TRBD1 (5 bases). The CDR3 loop spans 12 amino acids. V dropped 3 bases and J dropped 3 bases, with 9 bases sitting between them. The germline gives CDR1 SQVTM, CDR2 ANQGSEA. This CDR3 is CSVDRQCYEQYF. The CDR3 nucleotides read TGCAGCGTTGACCGACAGTGCTACGAGCAGTACTTC.

The chain joins TRBV30 to TRBJ2-1; 10 bases fit TRBD2. After removal of 2 bases from V and 6 bases from J, the junction contained 10 bases not matched to a gene. CDR1 and CDR2 (germline): GTSNPN, SVGIG (reference sequence). The CDR3 covers 16 residues. The CDR3 region has the DNA TGTGCCTGGAGTCCCCCCGGGGCTAGCGGGAGCAATGAGCAGTTCTTC. This encodes CAWSPPGASGSNEQFF.

The CDR3 loop reads CASSFPGANVLTF. In DNA, the CDR3 is TGTGCCAGCAGTTTTCCTGGGGCCAACGTCCTGACTTTC. V gene TRBV27 combines with J gene TRBJ2-6, with D uncertain. Germline CDR1 is MNHEY and CDR2 is SMNVEV (reference sequence). V was pared by 3 bases and J by 2 bases, with 2 bases between. The CDR3 extends over 13 amino acids.

The chain is built from TRBV5-1 and TRBJ2-7; the D gene is possibly TRBD2 (6 bases). V lost 0 bases to trimming and J lost 3 bases, with 10 bases between them. Per the germline V gene, CDR1 is SGHRS and CDR2 is YFSETQ. The CDR3 consists of 14 residues. The CDR3 nucleotides read TGCGCCAGCAGCTTGGAGGGAGGCCGCTACGAGCAGTACTTC. It is translated as CASSLEGGRYEQYF.

V is TRBV7-2 and J is TRBJ2-5; D call uncertain. V lost 1 base, J lost 5 bases, and 14 bases lay in between. The CDR3 extends over 15 amino acids. CDR1 SGHTA and CDR2 FQGNSA come from the germline V gene. The DNA of the CDR3 is TGTGCCAGCAGCTTAGTCGTCCCGTTGGCGGAGACCCAGTACTTC. As protein: CASSLVVPLAETQYF. Filled out from reference TRBV7-2 and TRBJ2-5, the complete variable domain reads GAGVSQSPSNKVTEKGKDVELRCDPISGHTALYWYRQSLGQGLEFLIYFQGNSAPDKSGLPSDRFSAERTGGSVSTLTIQRTQQEDSAVYLCASSLVVPLAETQYFGPGTRLLVL.

The chain couples TRBV7-6 to TRBJ2-1; the match to TRBD2 covers 8 bases. V gave up 1 base and J gave up 2 bases; unmatched junction bases: 4. The CDR3 has 16 residues. CDR1 is SGHVS and CDR2 is FNYEAQ in the germline V gene. In DNA, the CDR3 is TGTGCCAGCAGCTTAGATTCTAGCGGGCCCTACAATGAGCAGTTCTTC. Translated, it gives CASSLDSSGPYNEQFF.

This clone was counted a few times. The rearrangement uses TRBV2 and TRBJ1-1, with D unresolved. The V and J ends lost 4 bases and 2 bases respectively, with 11 bases between them. CDR1 and CDR2 (germline): SNHLY, FYNNEI. The CDR3 loop spans 14 amino acids. The CDR3: CASSVWAGNTEAFF. The CDR3 DNA reads as TGTGCCAGCAGTGTCTGGGCGGGAAACACTGAAGCTTTCTTT.

A word on this clone: The same CDR3 also results from other DNA sequences found in this sample. This sequence joins TRBV18 and TRBJ1-2, with D unclear. Germline assignment: CDR1 KGHSH and CDR2 LQKENI. This CDR3 is built from 12 residues. V was trimmed by 1 base and J by 2 bases, leaving 2 bases between them. Here the CDR3 reads CASSPQNYGYTF. CDR3 coding DNA: TGTGCCAGCTCACCACAAAACTATGGCTACACCTTC. Based on the CDR3 plus reference TRBV18 and TRBJ1-2, the full variable domain is NAGVMQNPRHLVRRRGQEARLRCSPMKGHSHVYWYRQLPEEGLKFMVYLQKENIIDESGMPKERFSAEFPKEGPSILRIQQVVRGDSAAYFCASSPQNYGYTFGSGTRLTVV.

This clone occurred a few times. The chain couples TRBV29-1 to TRBJ1-1; possibly TRBD1 for D (5 bases). The CDR3 covers 13 residues. Germline V gene sequence: CDR1 SQVTM, CDR2 ANQGSEA. The V end lost 4 bases, the J end lost 0 bases, and 9 bases lay between the germline ends. Written as DNA, the CDR3 is TGCAGCGTTGGGGGCCAGATGAACACTGAAGCTTTCTTT. Translating gives CSVGGQMNTEAFF. The whole variable domain, filled in from reference TRBV29-1 and TRBJ1-1, reads SAVISQKPSRDICQRGTSLTIQCQVDSQVTMMFWYRQQPGQSLTLIATANQGSEATYESGFVIDKFPISRPNLTFSTLTVSNMSPEDSSIYLCSVGGQMNTEAFFGQGTRLTVV.

The chain carries TRBV29-1 and TRBJ2-2; possible D gene TRBD1, 6 bases. The V and J ends lost 3 bases and 7 bases respectively, with 12 bases between them. The germline V gene encodes CDR1 SQVTM and CDR2 ANQGSEA. The CDR3 is made up of 13 amino acids. The CDR3, as DNA: TGCAGCGTTGACTCTAGCAGGGGCGGGGAGCTGTTTTTT. Residues: CSVDSSRGGELFF.

The chain joins TRBV5-4 to TRBJ2-1; 8 positions match TRBD2. The CDR3 runs to 15 residues. Losses at the gene ends were 1 base for V and 8 bases for J; bases not matched to a gene: 8. Germline lookup yields CDR1 SGHNT and CDR2 YYREEE (reference sequence). The CDR3 DNA follows: TGTGCCAGCAGCTTGAGACGGGAGGGAGGGTATGAGCAGTTCTTC. It encodes CASSLRREGGYEQFF.

This clone appeared a few times. The chain carries TRBV18 and TRBJ1-2; D unclear. Germline values: CDR1 KGHSH, CDR2 LQKENI. CDR3 length equals 14 residues. V was pared by 1 base and J by 3 bases, with 9 bases between. CDR3 sequence: CASSPQIGYYGYTF. CDR3 bases: TGTGCCAGCTCACCACAGATTGGGTACTATGGCTACACCTTC.

The sample holds a few counts of this clone. At one of its ends the junction is not consistent with the germline gene, which may arise from a read error. This sample includes further DNA sequences coding for the same CDR3. The chain is built from TRBV10-3 and TRBJ1-5; the D gene is possibly TRBD1 (6 bases). CDR1 ENHRY and CDR2 SYGVKD come from the germline V gene. This CDR3 is built from 12 residues. Written as DNA, the CDR3 is TGTGCCATCAGTACAGGGTATCAGCCCCAGCACTTT. Translation: CAISTGYQPQHF.

The CDR3 DNA reads TGCGCCAGCAGCTTTGGGCCGGGAGTCACTGAAGCTTTCTTT. This codes for CASSFGPGVTEAFF. The chain is built from TRBV5-1 and TRBJ1-1; no reliable D call. The CDR3 has 14 amino acids. V was clipped by 2 bases and J by 4 bases, with 12 bases between them. Germline-derived CDR1 and CDR2 are SGHRS and YFSETQ.

The genes are TRBV28 and TRBJ1-2, with D perhaps matching TRBD1 (5 bases). Per the germline V gene, CDR1 is MDHEN and CDR2 is SYDVKM. V was cut by 4 bases and J by 8 bases, with 14 bases left in between. This CDR3 region has 13 residues. The DNA of the CDR3 is TGTGCCAGCAGTTCCGACGGCCGGGGCGGCTACACCTTC. Protein product: CASSSDGRGGYTF.